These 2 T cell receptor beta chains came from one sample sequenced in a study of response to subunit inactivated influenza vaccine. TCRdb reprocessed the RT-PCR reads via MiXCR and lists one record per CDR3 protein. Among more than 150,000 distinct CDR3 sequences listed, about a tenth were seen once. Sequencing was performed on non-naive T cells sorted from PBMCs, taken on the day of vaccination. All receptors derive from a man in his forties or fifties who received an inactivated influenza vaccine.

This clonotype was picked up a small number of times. In nucleotides, the CDR3 is TGTGCCAGCAGCCCCGACGGCACCCTTCGGGATTCACCCCTCCACTTT. This gives the protein CASSPDGTLRDSPLHF. This sequence joins TRBV7-2 and TRBJ1-6; no clear D gene. V was shortened by 5 bases and J by 8 bases, with 19 bases between the two germline ends. CDR1 and CDR2 (germline): SGHTA, FQGNSA. The CDR3 has 16 amino acids.

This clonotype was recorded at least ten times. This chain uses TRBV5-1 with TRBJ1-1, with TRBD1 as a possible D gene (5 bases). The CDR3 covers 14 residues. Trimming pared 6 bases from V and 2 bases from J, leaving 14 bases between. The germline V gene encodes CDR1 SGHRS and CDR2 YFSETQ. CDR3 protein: CASTYSGVNTEAFF. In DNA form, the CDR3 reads TGCGCCAGCACATACTCGGGGGTAAACACTGAAGCTTTCTTT.